Listed below are T cell receptor beta chains from one sample, sequenced in a study of CD4 T cell repertoires in COVID-19. Libraries were prepared by immunoSEQ multiplex PCR; TCRdb keeps only in-frame clonotypes and omits some of them. The sample shows approximately 79,000 clones, 83% of them seen only once. The sample consisted of CD4+ T cells from peripheral blood, taken after recovery from COVID-19. These receptors came from a human donor who had COVID-19. Each CDR3 is given with its conserved first and last residue. The D gene is left open where the match is weak. The size field is filled for only some rows; it gives once, few, many or a size class.

V	D	size	J	length	CDR3	DNA
TRBV19	TRBD1	-	TRBJ2-1	16	CASSVTTGVSYNEQFF	TGTGCCAGTAGTGTGACGACAGGGGTTTCCTACAATGAGCAGTTCTTC
TRBV9	-	-	TRBJ2-3	16	CASSIGAAGSTDTQYF	TGTGCCAGCAGCATCGGAGCGGCGGGGAGCACAGATACGCAGTATTTT
TRBV7-7	TRBD1	-	TRBJ2-1	15	CASSAGQGTYNEQFF	TGTGCCAGCAGCGCCGGACAGGGCACCTACAATGAGCAGTTCTTC
TRBV19	TRBD1	-	TRBJ2-7	11	CASRGLNEQYF	TGTGCCAGCAGGGGGCTGAACGAGCAGTACTTC
TRBV15	-	-	TRBJ2-1	13	CATSRLTSGEQFF	TGTGCCACCAGCAGACTGACTTCGGGCGAGCAGTTCTTC
TRBV27	-	once	TRBJ2-1	13	CASKGRGNDEQFF	TGTGCCAGCAAGGGTCGGGGTAACGATGAGCAGTTCTTC
TRBV12-3/TRBV12-4	-	-	TRBJ2-5	13	CASSRASKETQYF	TGTGCCAGCAGTCGGGCGTCAAAAGAGACCCAGTACTTC
TRBV4-2	-	-	TRBJ1-1	13	CASSQEKEAEAFF	TGTGCCAGCAGCCAAGAAAAGGAAGCTGAAGCTTTCTTT
TRBV7-2	-	-	TRBJ2-1	9	CASSEEQFF	TGTGCCAGCTCGGAGGAGCAGTTCTTC
TRBV1	-	-	TRBJ1-1	15	CTSSQLRVLNTEAFF	TGCACCAGCAGCCAGCTTAGGGTCCTGAACACTGAAGCTTTCTTT
TRBV7-9	-	once	TRBJ1-1	15	CASSLVLGLISEAFF	TGTGCCAGCAGCTTAGTTCTGGGGTTGATCTCTGAAGCTTTCTTT
TRBV5-1	TRBD2	few	TRBJ2-1	17	CASSPLKREGRYNEQFF	TGCGCCAGCAGCCCGTTGAAGCGGGAGGGCCGGTACAATGAGCAGTTCTTC
TRBV18	-	-	TRBJ1-1	17	CASSPTSQVLMNTEAFF	TGTGCCAGCTCCCCCACCAGCCAGGTTTTGATGAACACTGAAGCTTTCTTT
TRBV2	-	-	TRBJ2-7	12	CASEGPADEQYF	TGTGCCAGCGAGGGGCCAGCCGACGAGCAGTACTTC
TRBV7-8	TRBD1	-	TRBJ1-2	17	CASSLSRAGQGSAGYTF	TGTGCCAGCAGCTTAAGCCGGGCGGGACAGGGATCGGCAGGCTACACCTTC